The rows below give T cell receptor beta chains drawn from one sample of a study of cytomegalovirus exposure and HLA in healthy donors. Profiling relied on immunoSEQ multiplex PCR, and the TCRdb table lists in-frame clones only, not all of them. The sample lists roughly 200,000 clones; roughly four fifths were seen once. The sequencing input was PBMCs. These receptors were collected from a man aged 30-40 years in good health and CMV-seronegative. CDR3s include the opening cysteine and the closing phenylalanine or tryptophan. A D gene is named only where the DNA matches it firmly. The listing skips clone size in some rows; elsewhere it reads once, few, many or a size class.

CASSITNYNEQFF	TGTGCCAGCAGCATTACTAACTACAATGAGCAGTTCTTC	-	-	TRBJ2-1	TRBV5-6
CASSPPAIRGGETQYF	TGTGCCAGCTCACCACCAGCTATAAGGGGAGGAGAGACCCAGTACTTC	-	-	TRBJ2-5	TRBV18
CASSFPSGARDGELFF	TGTGCCAGCAGTTTCCCCAGCGGGGCCCGAGACGGGGAGCTGTTTTTT	TRBD2	-	TRBJ2-2	TRBV28
CVRSRWQYF	TGTGTCAGAAGTCGGTGGCAGTACTTC	-	-	TRBJ2-7	TRBV7-5
CASSDRAGNYNEQFF	TGTGCCAGCAGTGACAGGGCGGGGAACTACAATGAGCAGTTCTTC	-	-	TRBJ2-1	TRBV6-4
CASSLERALAYEQYF	TGCGCCAGCAGCTTGGAGCGGGCTTTAGCCTACGAGCAGTACTTC	-	-	TRBJ2-7	TRBV5-1
CASNLEGNQPQHF	TGTGCCAGCAACCTGGAGGGCAATCAGCCCCAGCATTTT	-	-	TRBJ1-5	TRBV7-9
CASSPPGRGTDTQYF	TGCGCCAGCAGCCCCCCCGGGAGGGGGACAGATACGCAGTATTTT	TRBD2	-	TRBJ2-3	TRBV5-1
CAWLEGRGDEQFF	TGTGCCTGGTTGGAGGGCCGGGGGGATGAGCAGTTCTTC	TRBD2	-	TRBJ2-1	TRBV30
CASSLTVMETQYF	TGTGCCAGCAGTTTAACGGTTATGGAGACCCAGTACTTC	-	few	TRBJ2-5	TRBV27
CASSVGLAQDASTDTQYF	TGTGCCAGCAGCGTAGGACTAGCGCAAGACGCTAGCACAGATACGCAGTATTTT	TRBD2	-	TRBJ2-3	TRBV9
CASRDRQGPNQPQHF	TGTGCCAGTAGGGACCGACAGGGCCCAAATCAGCCCCAGCATTTT	TRBD1	-	TRBJ1-5	TRBV19
CSVERGYEQYF	TGCAGCGTCGAAAGGGGCTACGAGCAGTACTTC	-	-	TRBJ2-7	TRBV29-1
CASSVGGVDSGSTYNEQFF	TGTGCCAGCAGCGTAGGCGGGGTTGATAGCGGGAGTACCTACAATGAGCAGTTCTTC	TRBD2	-	TRBJ2-1	TRBV9
CAISGGPGNTIYF	TGTGCCATCAGTGGGGGGCCTGGAAACACCATATATTTT	-	-	TRBJ1-3	TRBV10-3
CASRISGSSHNEQFF	TGTGCCAGTAGGATTAGCGGGAGTTCCCACAATGAGCAGTTCTTC	TRBD2	few	TRBJ2-1	TRBV19
CASSSSGGGTYEQYF	TGTGCCAGCAGTTCTAGCGGGGGAGGCACCTACGAGCAGTACTTC	TRBD2	-	TRBJ2-7	TRBV27
CASSLSLNEQYF	TGTGCCAGCAGCTTATCCCTTAACGAGCAGTACTTC	-	-	TRBJ2-7	TRBV7-4
CASREQGGFSSYNSPLHF	TGTGCCAGCAGAGAACAGGGGGGTTTCAGCTCCTATAATTCACCCCTCCACTTT	TRBD1	-	TRBJ1-6	TRBV6-1
CSGEAASSYNEQFF	TGCAGCGGAGAGGCAGCGAGCTCCTACAATGAGCAGTTCTTC	-	-	TRBJ2-1	TRBV29-1
CASSQDSTYEQYF	TGTGCCAGCAGTCAGGACTCCACCTACGAGCAGTACTTC	-	once	TRBJ2-7	TRBV27
CASRGRGATNEKLFF	TGTGCCAGCAGGGGTAGAGGAGCAACTAATGAAAAACTGTTTTTT	-	-	TRBJ1-4	TRBV5-6
CASKRLAGGDTGELFF	TGTGCCAGCAAAAGACTAGCGGGAGGGGACACCGGGGAGCTGTTTTTT	TRBD2	-	TRBJ2-2	TRBV2
CASSDIPHLGYTF	TGTGCCAGCAGCGACATACCCCATCTGGGCTACACCTTC	-	-	TRBJ1-2	TRBV6-1
CASSSGYRGHTGELFF	TGTGCCAGCAGCTCCGGGTACAGGGGACACACCGGGGAGCTGTTTTTT	TRBD1	-	TRBJ2-2	TRBV9
CASSPGLSSYNSPLHF	TGTGCCAGCAGCCCGGGTCTTAGCTCCTATAATTCACCCCTCCACTTT	-	once	TRBJ1-6	TRBV4-2
CASRNQGSGNQPQHF	TGTGCCAGCAGAAACCAGGGGTCGGGCAATCAGCCCCAGCATTTT	-	-	TRBJ1-5	TRBV6-5
CASSFPLAGRGETQYF	TGTGCCAGCAGTTTTCCTCTGGCGGGCCGAGGGGAGACCCAGTACTTC	-	-	TRBJ2-5	TRBV28
CASSLFLVVQSYNEQFF	TGTGCCAGCAGTTTATTTTTGGTTGTCCAGTCCTACAATGAGCAGTTCTTC	-	-	TRBJ2-1	TRBV28
CASSRGTGGNEKLFF	TGTGCCAGTAGCCGGGGGACAGGGGGAAATGAAAAACTGTTTTTT	TRBD1	once	TRBJ1-4	TRBV19
CASSFSSGIGETQYF	TGTGCCAGCAGTTTCTCTAGCGGGATCGGAGAGACCCAGTACTTC	TRBD2	-	TRBJ2-5	TRBV27
CASSQTTGGSYEQYF	TGCGCCAGCAGCCAGACGACAGGGGGGTCCTACGAGCAGTACTTC	TRBD1	-	TRBJ2-7	TRBV4-1
CASSFWGLNYEQYF	TGTGCCAGCAGCTTCTGGGGACTGAACTACGAGCAGTACTTC	-	-	TRBJ2-7	TRBV7-8
CAWSVSSDIQYF	TGTGCCTGGAGTGTATCATCGGACATTCAGTACTTC	-	-	TRBJ2-4	TRBV30
CASSLLIDTQYF	TGTGCCAGCAGTTTATTAATAGATACGCAGTATTTT	-	-	TRBJ2-3	TRBV28
CATSMGGGGNQPQHF	TGTGCCACCAGCATGGGAGGGGGGGGCAATCAGCCCCAGCATTTT	-	-	TRBJ1-5	TRBV15
CASSTTGTNYGYTF	TGTGCCAGTAGTACCACAGGGACTAACTATGGCTACACCTTC	-	few	TRBJ1-2	TRBV19
CASSQAGLAGRHEQYF	TGCGCCAGCAGCCAAGCGGGTCTAGCGGGACGCCACGAGCAGTACTTC	TRBD2	-	TRBJ2-7	TRBV4-1
CATQDRSGNTIYF	TGTGCCACTCAGGACAGGTCTGGAAACACCATATATTTT	TRBD1	-	TRBJ1-3	TRBV2
CATLGLAYERYF	TGTGCCACCCTGGGACTAGCCTACGAGCGGTACTTC	TRBD2	-	TRBJ2-7	TRBV10-3
CASSPLGQGSGKGSEQYF	TGTGCCAGTAGTCCGCTGGGACAGGGCAGCGGGAAGGGAAGCGAGCAGTACTTC	TRBD1	few	TRBJ2-7	TRBV19
CASSRSSVSYNEQFF	TGCGCCAGCAGCCGGTCTAGCGTCTCCTACAATGAGCAGTTCTTC	-	-	TRBJ2-1	TRBV5-1
CASSLLMTAYGYTF	TGCGCCAGCAGCCTTTTAATGACAGCCTATGGCTACACCTTC	-	-	TRBJ1-2	TRBV4-1
CSVLPGLAGGTDTQYF	TGCAGCGTCTTACCGGGACTAGCGGGAGGAACAGATACGCAGTATTTT	TRBD2	few	TRBJ2-3	TRBV29-1
CASSPSGGGAKNIQYF	TGTGCCAGCAGTCCTTCGGGAGGGGGGGCCAAAAACATTCAGTACTTC	TRBD2	-	TRBJ2-4	TRBV27
CASSLLTGPGELFF	TGCGCCAGCAGCCTATTGACAGGGCCCGGGGAGCTGTTTTTT	TRBD1	-	TRBJ2-2	TRBV5-1
CASTPGLADYEQYF	TGTGCCAGCACGCCCGGTCTAGCGGACTACGAGCAGTACTTC	TRBD2	-	TRBJ2-7	TRBV9
CASSEGLSVNQPQHF	TGTGCCAGCAGTGAAGGACTCTCAGTCAATCAGCCCCAGCATTTT	-	few	TRBJ1-5	TRBV6-1
CASSYPLAGGNEQFF	TGTGCCAGCAGTTACCCACTAGCGGGAGGGAATGAGCAGTTCTTC	TRBD2	-	TRBJ2-1	TRBV6-6
CASSGQVNTEAFF	TGTGCCAGCAGTGGACAGGTGAACACTGAAGCTTTCTTT	-	few	TRBJ1-1	TRBV2
CASSFDRGRVYGYTF	TGTGCCAGCAGTTTTGACAGGGGGCGCGTCTATGGCTACACCTTC	TRBD1	-	TRBJ1-2	TRBV28
CASSLTGTGSEAFF	TGCGCCAGCAGCTTAACCGGGACAGGGTCTGAAGCTTTCTTT	TRBD1	-	TRBJ1-1	TRBV5-1